This TCR beta chain stems from a study of T cells in Graves' hyperthyroidism and ophthalmopathy. Study context: Before treatment of any kind, peripheral blood was taken at initial diagnosis.

Whole-study findings and limits: Most clonotypes expanded in the thyroid (above 0.001) were also present in blood.

Graves' hyperthyroidism showing no ophthalmopathy progression within 18 months was considered stable. Diagnosing involved the use of clinical symptoms, serum thyroxine and TRAb, thyroid ultrasound and orbital computed tomography. This clonotype was detected ten times or more. Its specificity is not known. RNA transcripts yielded amplified TCR beta CDR3 regions. First-round RT-PCR targeting the TCR CDR3 was performed with the HTBI primer set. TCRdb called the multiplex PCR reads again in MiXCR, with one record for every CDR3 protein. The sample holds about 480,000 distinct CDR3 sequences, about 15% seen once. The receptor was derived from a woman in her late teens or twenties with Graves' hyperthyroidism. The sequencing input was blood.

CDR3 bases: TGTGCCTGGAGGTCAGGGAACAATCAGCCCCAGCATTTT. Amino acids: CAWRSGNNQPQHF. The chain employs TRBV30 and TRBJ1-5, with a weak D call TRBD1 (5 bases). CDR1 GTSNPN and CDR2 SVGIG come from the germline V gene (reference sequence). V gave up 3 bases and J gave up 3 bases, with 9 bases separating them. This CDR3 comprises 13 residues. Full variable domain (missing parts from reference TRBV30 and TRBJ1-5): SQTIHQWPATLVQPVGSPLSLECTVEGTSNPNLYWYRQAAGRGLQLLFYSVGIGQISSEVPQNLSASRPQDRQFILSSKKLLLSDSGFYLCAWRSGNNQPQHFGDGTRLSIL.